Listed here are 17 T cell receptor beta chains from one sample, sequenced in a study of cytomegalovirus exposure and HLA in healthy donors. The PCR employed 60 Vbeta primers together with 13 Jbeta primers. Produced via immunoSEQ multiplex PCR; TCRdb's table is partial and in-frame only. The sample records 100,000 to 150,000 clones, 73% being singletons. The sequenced sample was PBMCs. These receptors all stem from a man in his 60s in good health and CMV-seropositive.

There are a few counts of this clone. The CDR3 here is CASCTGTTDTQYF. CDR3 nucleotides: TGTGCCAGCTGCACAGGGACCACAGATACGCAGTATTTT. The gene calls are TRBV2 and TRBJ2-3; D may be TRBD1 (6 bases). The CDR3 is made up of 13 amino acids. V was trimmed by 8 bases and J by 2 bases, leaving 11 bases between them. Germline assignment: CDR1 SNHLY and CDR2 FYNNEI.

The genes are TRBV6-1 and TRBJ1-5, with 9 positions matching TRBD1. This CDR3 is built from 15 residues. The V segment lost 4 bases and the J segment 7 bases; nucleotides outside the gene matches: 8. Per the germline V gene, CDR1 is MNHNS and CDR2 is SASEGT. CDR3 DNA sequence: TGTGCCAGCAGTGGCCGGGACAGGGAGGGACAGCCCCAGCATTTT. It encodes CASSGRDREGQPQHF.

The rearrangement joins TRBV2 to TRBJ2-2; TRBD1 matches at 8 bases. Germline loops: CDR1 SNHLY, CDR2 FYNNEI. V lost 7 bases, J lost 7 bases, and 2 bases stayed unmatched. CDR3 length: 12 amino acids. The CDR3 DNA reads as TGTGCCAGCACAGGGGGCTTCGGGGAGCTGTTTTTT. Translation gives CASTGGFGELFF.

The rearrangement joins TRBV11-2 to TRBJ2-1; D is possibly TRBD2 (5 bases). CDR1 SGHAT and CDR2 FQNNGV come from the germline V gene. CDR3 length: 17 amino acids. Trimming removed 5 bases from V and 4 bases from J, with 21 bases in between. The CDR3 region is CASSLTDLSGYYNEQFF. The CDR3 nucleotides are TGTGCCAGCAGCCTAACGGACTTATCGGGGTATTACAATGAGCAGTTCTTC. The whole variable domain, remainder taken from reference TRBV11-2 and TRBJ2-1, is EAGVAQSPRYKIIEKRQSVAFWCNPISGHATLYWYQQILGQGPKLLIQFQNNGVVDDSQLPKDRFSAERLKGVDSTLKIQPAKLEDSAVYLCASSLTDLSGYYNEQFFGPGTRLTVL.

This rearrangement joins TRBV30 to TRBJ2-7; TRBD1 matches at 7 bases. The trim removed 0 bases at V and 4 bases at J, leaving 0 bases unmatched. The germline V gene has CDR1 GTSNPN and CDR2 SVGIG (reference sequence). This CDR3 spans 12 amino acids. The CDR3 nucleotides are TGTGCCTGGAGTGTACAGGGGTACGAGCAGTACTTC. As protein: CAWSVQGYEQYF.

The chain has TRBV10-3 and TRBJ2-7; TRBD1 aligns across 7 bases. The CDR3 totals 11 residues. CDR1 is ENHRY and CDR2 is SYGVKD in the germline V gene. With 10 bases clipped from V and 5 bases from J, the junction kept 5 bases outside the gene matches. CDR3 region: CATATGNEQYF. The CDR3 nucleotides are TGTGCCACTGCGACAGGGAACGAGCAGTACTTC.

V and J are TRBV7-3 and TRBJ1-3; tentatively, D is TRBD1 (5 bases). The CDR3 runs 13 residues. Looked up from germline, CDR1 is SGHTA and CDR2 is FQGTGA. V was cut by 4 bases and J by 3 bases, with 7 bases left in between. The CDR3 region has the DNA TGTGCCAGCAGCTCGGGACTTGGAAACACCATATATTTT. Encoded protein: CASSSGLGNTIYF.

The genes are TRBV5-8 and TRBJ1-5, with a weak D call TRBD1 (6 bases). The ends were cut back, 6 bases at V and 3 bases at J, with 13 bases in the middle. The CDR3 contains 14 residues. Germline values: CDR1 SGHTS, CDR2 YDEGEE. The CDR3 DNA reads TGTGCCAGCATCCGTCGGGACACCAATCAGCCCCAGCATTTT. It yields the protein CASIRRDTNQPQHF.

The V and J genes are TRBV7-8 and TRBJ2-7, with D possibly matching TRBD2 (6 bases). Trimming took 5 bases from V and 7 from J, leaving 15 bases between them. Looked up from germline, CDR1 is SGHVS and CDR2 is FQNEAQ. There are 13 residues in the CDR3. The CDR3 DNA follows: TGTGCCAGCAGCCTAAGTGGAGGGTGGGAGCAGTACTTC. Translation gives CASSLSGGWEQYF.

J is TRBJ1-1 and V is TRBV27; the D gene is possibly TRBD1 (6 bases). Germline V lookup: CDR1 MNHEY, CDR2 SMNVEV (reference sequence). Trimming removed 2 bases from V and 0 bases from J, with 7 bases in between. CDR3 length: 14 amino acids. The CDR3: CASSLGQMNTEAFF. The DNA for the CDR3 is TGTGCCAGCAGTTTAGGACAGATGAACACTGAAGCTTTCTTT.

This clone was seen a few times. J is TRBJ2-1 and V is TRBV5-1, with D possibly TRBD1 on 6 matching bases. Trimming pared 0 bases from V and 4 bases from J, leaving 8 bases between. The CDR3 is made up of 14 amino acids. CDR1 is SGHRS and CDR2 is YFSETQ in the germline V gene. This CDR3 reads CASSLAGVYNEQFF. Here the CDR3 DNA reads TGCGCCAGCAGCTTGGCAGGGGTTTACAATGAGCAGTTCTTC.

V usage is TRBV29-1 and J usage is TRBJ2-3; D may be TRBD2 (7 bases). The CDR3 length is 15 residues. V dropped 7 bases and J dropped 0 bases, with 17 bases sitting between them. Germline V gene data show CDR1 as SQVTM and CDR2 as ANQGSEA. In DNA, the CDR3 is TGCAGCGCTCGATGGGGAGGGGGTAGCACAGATACGCAGTATTTT. It translates to CSARWGGGSTDTQYF.

The chain joins TRBV4-2 to TRBJ1-3, with 9 bases lining up with TRBD1. Unmatched junction bases numbered 5, after V lost 5 bases and J lost 0 bases. CDR3 length: 16 amino acids. Per germline, CDR1 LGHNA and CDR2 YNFKEQ. CDR3 bases: TGTGCCAGCAGCGGGGGACAGGGCCTCTCTGGAAACACCATATATTTT. Translation: CASSGGQGLSGNTIYF.

The J gene is TRBJ1-1, the V gene TRBV2, with 7 bases that match TRBD1. Looked up from germline, CDR1 is SNHLY and CDR2 is FYNNEI. The J segment lost 1 base and the V segment lost 7 bases, leaving 6 bases of the junction unmatched. The CDR3 has 14 amino acids. For the CDR3, the DNA is TGTGCCAGCATCCCTGGGACAGAGAACACTGAAGCTTTCTTT. This translates into CASIPGTENTEAFF.

This clone was seen only once. The rearrangement joins TRBV27 to TRBJ2-7, with D possibly being TRBD1 (5 bases). The CDR3 runs to 17 residues. V was clipped by 0 bases and J by 2 bases, with 17 bases between them. The germline V gene has CDR1 MNHEY and CDR2 SMNVEV (reference sequence). In DNA, the CDR3 is TGTGCCAGCAGTTTATCGTTCAGGGCACTGGATACCTACGAGCAGTACTTC. It is translated as CASSLSFRALDTYEQYF.

This clone has just a few counts. The rearrangement uses TRBV7-8 and TRBJ1-3; tentative D call: TRBD1 (5 bases). Germline CDR1 and CDR2: SGHVS and FQNEAQ. V was shortened by 6 bases and J by 4 bases, with 13 bases between the two germline ends. This CDR3 spans 14 amino acids. The CDR3, as DNA: TGTGCCAGCAGTCACGGGGGTACCGGAAACACCATATATTTT. Translating it yields CASSHGGTGNTIYF. The full variable domain, rest sourced from reference TRBV7-8 and TRBJ1-3, is GAGVSQSPRYKVAKRGQDVALRCDPISGHVSLFWYQQALGQGPEFLTYFQNEAQLDKSGLPSDRFFAERPEGSVSTLKIQRTQQEDSAVYLCASSHGGTGNTIYFGEGSWLTVV.

This clone was counted a single time. The V and J genes are TRBV5-1 and TRBJ1-2; 11 nucleotides align to TRBD1. With V trimmed by 4 bases and J by 6 bases, 5 bases remained unmatched. There are 14 residues in the CDR3. Germline lookup yields CDR1 SGHRS and CDR2 YFSETQ. DNA of the CDR3: TGCGCCAGCAGCCTAGGACAGGGGGCGAATGGCTACACCTTC. Translation gives CASSLGQGANGYTF.